Following are 25 T cell receptor beta chains from one sample sequenced in a study of blood T cell repertoires in COVID-19. Method: immunoSEQ multiplex PCR; TCRdb's copy keeps in-frame clones and lacks some. This table holds approximately 120,000 clones, around 85% found once. Sequencing used peripheral blood. All receptors derive from a woman of 80 years or more with COVID-19, enrolled during active disease.

The chain joins TRBV28 to TRBJ2-7; TRBD2 aligns across 7 bases. This CDR3 region has 15 residues. Germline CDR1 reads MDHEN; CDR2 reads SYDVKM. Unmatched junction bases numbered 8, after V lost 6 bases and J lost 0 bases. CDR3 loop: CASSLPGRISYEQYF. The CDR3 nucleotides read TGTGCCAGCAGCCTCCCCGGGAGGATCTCCTACGAGCAGTACTTC. The entire variable domain, with the rest obtained from reference TRBV28 and TRBJ2-7, is as follows: DVKVTQSSRYLVKRTGEKVFLECVQDMDHENMFWYRQDPGLGLRLIYFSYDVKMKEKGDIPEGYSVSREKKERFSLILESASTNQTSMYLCASSLPGRISYEQYFGPGTRLTVT.

The V and J genes are TRBV11-1 and TRBJ2-7; 9 bases agree with TRBD1. The V gene end was trimmed by 4 bases and the J gene end by 4 bases; junction bases not matched to a gene: 5. Germline CDR1 is SGHAT and CDR2 is FQDESV (reference sequence). This CDR3 is built from 14 residues. CDR3: CASSSSGQGYEQYF. DNA of the CDR3: TGTGCCAGCAGCTCCTCGGGACAGGGATACGAGCAGTACTTC.

The chain joins TRBV28 to TRBJ2-2, with TRBD2 identical over 14 bases. V gave up 3 bases and J gave up 5 bases; unmatched junction bases: 17. This CDR3 contains 21 residues. Per germline, CDR1 MDHEN and CDR2 SYDVKM. The CDR3 loop reads CASSFYVLKGTSGRLTGELFF. DNA of the CDR3: TGTGCCAGCAGTTTTTATGTGCTGAAAGGGACTAGCGGGAGATTAACCGGGGAGCTGTTTTTT.

The CDR3 nucleotides are TGTGCCAGCAGTTCTGGGACTGACCCTTGGAGAAACATTCAGTACTTC. Translating it yields CASSSGTDPWRNIQYF. The chain uses TRBV28 and TRBJ2-4, with D possibly TRBD2 on 6 matching bases. This CDR3 spans 16 amino acids. Germline loops: CDR1 MDHEN, CDR2 SYDVKM. V was cut by 4 bases and J by 6 bases, with 19 bases left in between.

This sequence joins TRBV5-1 and TRBJ1-2; D gene ambiguous. Germline V gene sequence: CDR1 SGHRS, CDR2 YFSETQ. V was clipped by 0 bases and J by 6 bases, with 15 bases between them. This CDR3 is built from 15 residues. The chain's CDR3 is CASSLDTVIIDGYTF. CDR3 bases: TGCGCCAGCAGCTTGGATACAGTGATAATCGATGGCTACACCTTC.

In its sample, this clone was seen a few times. The chain combines TRBV7-9 with TRBJ1-4, with TRBD1 as a possible D gene (5 bases). This CDR3 has 14 amino acids. Between the trimmed V and J ends, which lost 10 bases and 4 bases, there was a span of 16 bases. Per germline, CDR1 SEHNR and CDR2 FQNEAQ (reference sequence). This chain's CDR3 is CAIRGEGINEKLFF. CDR3 nucleotides: TGTGCCATCCGAGGGGAGGGTATTAATGAAAAACTGTTTTTT.

The rearrangement uses TRBV5-4 and TRBJ1-2, with D perhaps matching TRBD1 (5 bases). The CDR3 runs 13 residues. From germline, CDR1 is SGHNT and CDR2 YYREEE (reference sequence). V shed 0 bases and J shed 8 bases, with 11 bases lying between them. The CDR3 DNA follows: TGTGCCAGCAGCTTGGTAGGGGTGGGAGGCTACACCTTC. It codes for CASSLVGVGGYTF.

The V gene is TRBV6-5, the J gene TRBJ1-5; 8 bases match TRBD1. The CDR3 runs 13 residues. Germline lookup yields CDR1 MNHEY and CDR2 SVGAGI. With V trimmed by 5 bases and J by 6 bases, 3 bases remained unmatched. CDR3 in amino acids: CASSPGGGQPQHF. In DNA form, the CDR3 reads TGTGCCAGCAGTCCAGGGGGCGGTCAGCCCCAGCATTTT.

This clone was detected once. V is TRBV19 and J is TRBJ2-5, with 10 bases that match TRBD1. The CDR3 is made up of 14 amino acids. With V trimmed by 3 bases and J by 3 bases, 1 base remained unmatched. Germline assignment: CDR1 LNHDA and CDR2 SQIVND (reference sequence). The DNA of the CDR3 is TGTGCCAGTAGTATGGGGACAGGGGAAGAGACCCAGTACTTC. Protein sequence: CASSMGTGEETQYF.

This sequence joins TRBV27 and TRBJ1-2; unclear D gene. This CDR3 region has 14 residues. V was clipped by 2 bases and J by 2 bases, with 9 bases between them. Germline CDR1 MNHEY, CDR2 SMNVEV (reference sequence). CDR3 DNA: TGTGCCAGCAGTTTAAGAGGGTCGAACTATGGCTACACCTTC. As protein: CASSLRGSNYGYTF.

V usage is TRBV5-1 and J usage is TRBJ2-3; unclear D gene. Germline V gene sequence: CDR1 SGHRS, CDR2 YFSETQ. V was pared by 2 bases and J by 0 bases, with 7 bases between. The CDR3 has 14 residues. CDR3 in amino acids: CASSFVTSTDTQYF. For the CDR3, the DNA is TGCGCCAGCAGCTTTGTGACTAGCACAGATACGCAGTATTTT.

V usage is TRBV4-2 and J usage is TRBJ2-2, with D perhaps TRBD1 (5 bases). Trimming removed 0 bases from V and 4 bases from J, with 24 bases in between. The length of the CDR3 is 20 residues. Germline V CDR1 and CDR2: LGHNA, YNFKEQ. DNA for the CDR3: TGTGCCAGCAGCCAAGATAATGGCAGGGTTGATGTTTCGGGCACCGGGGAGCTGTTTTTT. Its protein product is CASSQDNGRVDVSGTGELFF.

This chain uses TRBV20-1 with TRBJ2-4; D uncertain. The CDR3 length is 11 residues. The germline V and J ends were trimmed by 0 bases and 12 bases, with 9 bases remaining between them. Germline lookup yields CDR1 DFQATT and CDR2 SNEGSKA (reference sequence). The CDR3 is CSARDYPSQYF. DNA of the CDR3: TGCAGTGCTAGAGATTACCCCAGTCAGTACTTC.

The rearrangement uses TRBV7-8 and TRBJ1-3; TRBD1 agrees at 8 bases. The CDR3 length is 14 residues. CDR1 and CDR2 from the germline V gene are SGHVS and FQNEAQ. J gave up 4 bases and V 5 bases, and 4 bases lay outside the gene matches. Written as DNA, the CDR3 is TGTGCCAGCAGCGGCCAGGGGGCGGGAAACACCATATATTTT. This gives the protein CASSGQGAGNTIYF.

The J gene is TRBJ2-3, the V gene TRBV6-5, with 9 bases matching TRBD2. The CDR3 extends over 15 amino acids. CDR1 and CDR2 (germline): MNHEY, SVGAGI. With 7 bases clipped from V and 4 bases from J, the junction kept 9 bases outside the gene matches. Here the CDR3 DNA reads TGTGCCAGCATCCCCTTAGCGGGAGCCCCAGATACGCAGTATTTT. It codes for CASIPLAGAPDTQYF.

This clone was recorded a few times. The rearrangement uses TRBV18 and TRBJ2-2; tentative D call: TRBD1 (5 bases). V dropped 3 bases and J dropped 2 bases, with 10 bases sitting between them. Germline V gene lookup returns CDR1 KGHSH and CDR2 LQKENI. The CDR3 loop spans 15 amino acids. This CDR3 reads CASSPDSKNTGELFF. Here the CDR3 DNA reads TGTGCCAGCTCACCTGACAGTAAAAACACCGGGGAGCTGTTTTTT.

The chain is built from TRBV7-2 and TRBJ2-4, with 12 positions matching TRBD2. In germline, CDR1 is SGHTA, CDR2 FQGNSA. V lost 5 bases and J lost 6; bases outside the gene matches: 2. The CDR3 contains 14 residues. CDR3 in amino acids: CASSPGLAGNIQYF. The CDR3 nucleotides are TGTGCCAGCAGCCCGGGACTAGCGGGAAACATTCAGTACTTC.

The chain links TRBV3-1 (or the pseudogene TRBV3-2) to TRBJ2-1, with 14 positions matching TRBD2. In germline, CDR1 is LGHDT, CDR2 YNNKEL (reference sequence). V was clipped by 8 bases and J by 7 bases; unmatched bases: 7. There are 15 residues in the CDR3. The CDR3 DNA reads TGTGCCAGCGCTAAGGGGACTAGCGGGGGAAATGAGCAGTTCTTC. It yields the protein CASAKGTSGGNEQFF.

This chain links TRBV7-9 with TRBJ2-1; 7 bases are a match to TRBD2. Trimming removed 1 base from V and 12 bases from J; junction bases left unmatched: 3. Germline CDR1 and CDR2: SEHNR and FQNEAQ (reference sequence). The CDR3 spans 12 residues. CDR3 in DNA: TGTGCCAGCAGCTTAGACGCGGGAGTGCAGTTCTTC. This gives the protein CASSLDAGVQFF.

J is TRBJ2-7 and V is TRBV7-2, with 7 bases identical to TRBD2. Per the germline V gene, CDR1 is SGHTA and CDR2 is FQGNSA. CDR3 size: 13 residues. V lost 4 bases to trimming and J lost 5 bases; unmatched junction nucleotides: 5. The CDR3 spells CASSSPGRDEQYF. In DNA, the CDR3 is TGTGCCAGCAGCTCGCCAGGGAGGGACGAGCAGTACTTC.

J is TRBJ1-2 and V is TRBV24-1; D is unresolved. The CDR3 spans 16 residues. V shed 0 bases and J shed 5 bases, with 15 bases lying between them. Germline CDR1 KGHDR, CDR2 SFDVKD. The CDR3 DNA sequence: TGTGCCACCAGTGATTTGTCGGCGGCGACCTATTATGGCTACACCTTC. It yields the protein CATSDLSAATYYGYTF.

This clone was seen only a few times. The chain combines TRBV19 with TRBJ1-5; no clear D. CDR1 is LNHDA, CDR2 SQIVND, per germline (reference sequence). Trimming took 10 bases from V and 7 from J, leaving 14 bases between them. The CDR3 length is 12 residues. DNA of the CDR3: TGTGCCACCGGACTGCGTGGACAGCCCCAGCATTTT. Amino acids: CATGLRGQPQHF.

V is TRBV6-2 or TRBV6-3 and J is TRBJ2-7, with 7 nucleotides matching TRBD2. This CDR3 region has 14 residues. J gave up 3 bases and V 6 bases, and 8 bases lay outside the gene matches. Germline CDR1 reads MNHEY; CDR2 reads SVGEGT. In DNA, the CDR3 is TGTGCCAGCAGCCGCACTAGCGCTGACTACGAGCAGTACTTC. As protein: CASSRTSADYEQYF.

This chain links TRBV11-2 with TRBJ2-1, with 9 bases matching TRBD2. V lost 2 bases to trimming and J lost 4 bases; unmatched junction nucleotides: 9. Per germline, CDR1 SGHAT and CDR2 FQNNGV. This CDR3 is 17 amino acids long. The CDR3 sequence: CASSLWASGANYNEQFF. Written as DNA, the CDR3 is TGTGCCAGCAGCTTATGGGCTAGCGGGGCGAATTACAATGAGCAGTTCTTC.

This chain connects TRBV5-4 to TRBJ1-5; possible D gene TRBD1, 6 bases. This CDR3 comprises 14 residues. Germline V lookup: CDR1 SGHNT, CDR2 YYREEE (reference sequence). V lost 5 bases to trimming and J lost 3 bases, with 12 bases between them. The CDR3 sequence: CASSLQGVNQPQHF. The CDR3 region has the DNA TGTGCCAGCAGTCTACAGGGAGTCAATCAGCCCCAGCATTTT.